The clone carrying this TCR beta chain has a count of ten or more. The antigen is unknown. This sample is drawn from a study of breast tumors, draining lymph nodes, adjacent tissues. Study-wide points: Tumor repertoires ranked between lymph nodes and nontumor tissue in diversity, with V and J gene preferences. Most tumor T cells seemingly derive from lymph node, then expand in tumor.

Breast cancer patients provided tissue from their axillary draining lymph nodes. TCRdb analysed the multiplex PCR reads with MiXCR anew, one entry per CDR3 protein. The sample contains approximately 130,000 distinct CDR3 sequences, 21% of which appear only once. Germline loops: CDR1 LNHNV, CDR2 YYDKDF (reference sequence). Trimming cost V 2 bases and J 0 bases; bases outside gene matches: 4. The CDR3 contains 17 residues. The receptor comes from a female donor with breast cancer. Some clones in this sample may be carry-over from other donors' samples. The chain couples TRBV15 to TRBJ1-6; 7 bases match TRBD1. The specimen was axillary lymph node tissue. CDR3 DNA sequence: TGTGCCACCAGCAGAAGACAGGGCAGCTCCTATAATTCACCCCTCCACTTT. The encoded protein is CATSRRQGSSYNSPLHF.